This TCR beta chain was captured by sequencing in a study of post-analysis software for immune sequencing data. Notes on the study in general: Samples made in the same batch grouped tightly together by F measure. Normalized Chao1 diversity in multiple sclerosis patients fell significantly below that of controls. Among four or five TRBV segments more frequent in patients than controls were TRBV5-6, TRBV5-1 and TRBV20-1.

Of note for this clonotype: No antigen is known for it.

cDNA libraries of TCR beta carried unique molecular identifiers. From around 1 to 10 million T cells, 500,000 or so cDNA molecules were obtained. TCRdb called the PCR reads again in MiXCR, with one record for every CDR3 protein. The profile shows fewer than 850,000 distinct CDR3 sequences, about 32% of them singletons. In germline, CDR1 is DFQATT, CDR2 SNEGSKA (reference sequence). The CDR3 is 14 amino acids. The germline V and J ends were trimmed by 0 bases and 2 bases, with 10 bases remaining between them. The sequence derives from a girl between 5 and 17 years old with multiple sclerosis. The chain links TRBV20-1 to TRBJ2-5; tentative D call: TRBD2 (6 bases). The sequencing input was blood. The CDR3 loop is CSARELLAQETQYF. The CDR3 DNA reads TGCAGTGCTAGAGAGCTACTAGCACAAGAGACCCAGTACTTC.